Listed here are 29 T cell receptor beta chains from one sample, sequenced in a study of T cell repertoires in cytomegalovirus infection. MiXCR was run by TCRdb on the reads, yielding one entry per CDR3 protein. The sample yields roughly 150,000 distinct CDR3 sequences, 20% to 25% seen once. The antigens of these receptors remain unknown. Source: CD8+ T cells from cultured PBMCs, taken from culture after CMV antigen stimulation. The receptor set was obtained from a human donor in good health (CMV status not recorded). Some clones in this sample may be carry-over from other donors' samples.

This clonotype was observed a few times. The chain employs TRBV28 and TRBJ1-1; 7 bases line up with TRBD1. V was clipped by 6 bases and J by 5 bases; unmatched bases: 18. The CDR3 loop spans 17 amino acids. CDR1 MDHEN and CDR2 SYDVKM come from the germline V gene. CDR3 residues: CASRLPGTAYGGTEAFF. CDR3 sequence (DNA): TGTGCCAGCAGATTACCTGGGACAGCCTATGGGGGGACTGAAGCTTTCTTT.

This clonotype was counted between two and nine times. V gene TRBV6-2 or TRBV6-3 combines with J gene TRBJ2-5; a weak D match, TRBD2 (8 bases). Germline assignment: CDR1 MNHEY and CDR2 SVGEGT. Trimming cost V 7 bases and J 2 bases, with 17 bases left between them. The CDR3 length is 15 residues. CDR3 in amino acids: CASNKGASGQETQYF. The CDR3, as DNA: TGTGCCAGCAATAAGGGGGCTAGCGGGCAAGAGACCCAGTACTTC.

The sample holds many counts of this clonotype. This chain links TRBV6-2 or TRBV6-3 with TRBJ2-5; no clear D gene. Germline loops: CDR1 MNHEY, CDR2 SVGEGT. The CDR3 length is 12 residues. With 6 bases removed from V and 2 bases from J, the gap between germline ends came to 7 bases. CDR3 nucleotides: TGTGCCAGCAGCTCTAATCAAGAGACCCAGTACTTC. Translating it yields CASSSNQETQYF.

In its sample, this clonotype was seen a few times. The chain joins TRBV6-2 or TRBV6-3 to TRBJ1-1; D might be TRBD1 (5 bases). The CDR3 loop spans 13 amino acids. Trimming shortened V by 2 bases and J by 6 bases, and 10 bases separated the two germline ends. The V gene's germline CDR1 is MNHEY and CDR2 SVGEGT. The CDR3 region is CASSYAGIAEAFF. As DNA, the CDR3 is TGTGCCAGCAGTTACGCAGGGATCGCTGAAGCTTTCTTT.

V and J are TRBV7-8 and TRBJ1-2; 7 nucleotides agree with TRBD1. Germline CDR1 and CDR2: SGHVS and FQNEAQ. The V segment lost 5 bases and the J segment 3 bases; nucleotides outside the gene matches: 3. The CDR3 contains 13 residues. The CDR3 region has the DNA TGTGCCAGCAGCACTGACAGGGACTATGGCTACACCTTC. Translated: CASSTDRDYGYTF.

The rearrangement uses TRBV12-3 or TRBV12-4 and TRBJ2-2, with TRBD2 matching over 14 bases. Trimming removed 6 bases from V and 9 bases from J; junction bases left unmatched: 9. This CDR3 has 16 amino acids. CDR3 residues: CASRPTSGGATWELFF. The CDR3 nucleotides read TGTGCCAGCAGGCCGACTAGCGGGGGGGCAACTTGGGAGCTGTTTTTT.

This sequence joins TRBV4-1 and TRBJ1-1; 9 bases are a match to TRBD1. The CDR3 covers 14 residues. With V trimmed by 1 base and J by 6 bases, 3 bases remained unmatched. The germline CDR1 and CDR2 sequences are MGHRA and YSYEKL. This CDR3 is CASSQGQGGSEAFF. In nucleotides, the CDR3 is TGCGCCAGCAGCCAAGGACAGGGGGGTTCTGAAGCTTTCTTT.

The chain combines TRBV7-8 with TRBJ1-2; tentatively, D is TRBD1 (5 bases). Trimming cost V 5 bases and J 4 bases, with 17 bases left between them. Germline CDR1 and CDR2: SGHVS and FQNEAQ. The CDR3 spans 15 residues. DNA for the CDR3: TGTGCCAGCAGCCCTGACCGGGGGATGGGCTATGGCTACACCTTC. This gives the protein CASSPDRGMGYGYTF.

This rearrangement joins TRBV6-5 to TRBJ1-6, with D perhaps matching TRBD1 (6 bases). CDR3 size: 14 residues. CDR1 is MNHEY and CDR2 is SVGAGI in the germline V gene. Trimming took 2 bases from V and 9 from J, leaving 11 bases between them. The CDR3, as DNA: TGTGCCAGCAGTTACGGGGGGGCTGGTTCACCCCTCCACTTT. Protein sequence: CASSYGGAGSPLHF.

This chain connects TRBV20-1 to TRBJ1-2, with 8 bases lining up with TRBD1. V gave up 1 base and J gave up 4 bases; unmatched junction bases: 8. There are 15 residues in the CDR3. Germline V gene sequence: CDR1 DFQATT, CDR2 SNEGSKA (reference sequence). This chain's CDR3 is CSARATGALGYGYTF. The CDR3 DNA reads as TGCAGTGCTAGAGCGACAGGGGCCCTTGGCTATGGCTACACCTTC.

Concerning this clonotype itself: Mismatch with germline at one junction end may stem from a read error. The rearrangement links TRBV6-5 to TRBJ2-3; D is ambiguous. The CDR3 extends over 16 amino acids. CDR1 is MNHEY and CDR2 is SVGAGI in the germline V gene. For the CDR3, the DNA is TGTGCCAGCAGTAACTCGGCACTGACTAGCACAGATACGCAGTATTTT. Translating gives CASSNSALTSTDTQYF.

This clonotype was found a few times. The chain carries TRBV7-8 and TRBJ2-1; D possibly corresponds to TRBD2 (6 bases). The ends were cut back, 1 base at V and 4 bases at J, with 8 bases in the middle. This CDR3 comprises 14 residues. CDR1 and CDR2 from the germline V gene are SGHVS and FQNEAQ. The CDR3 loop is CASSLGGEYNEQFF. In DNA, the CDR3 is TGTGCCAGCAGCTTAGGCGGGGAGTACAATGAGCAGTTCTTC.

This CDR3 is CSVEDPDGGRMRGYGYTF. The CDR3 DNA reads as TGCAGCGTTGAAGATCCAGATGGGGGGCGGATGAGAGGCTATGGCTACACCTTC. The chain has TRBV29-1 and TRBJ1-2; possible D gene TRBD1, 6 bases. The CDR3 sequence is 18 residues long. Germline assignment: CDR1 SQVTM and CDR2 ANQGSEA. V was shortened by 0 bases and J by 4 bases, with 24 bases between the two germline ends.

This sequence joins TRBV12-3 or TRBV12-4 and TRBJ2-7, with D uncertain. V shed 4 bases and J shed 4 bases, with 14 bases lying between them. The CDR3 consists of 14 residues. The DNA for the CDR3 is TGTGCCAGCAGTTCGTCTCCCACAACTTACGAGCAGTACTTC. Encoded protein: CASSSSPTTYEQYF.

V gene TRBV7-2 combines with J gene TRBJ1-1; 8 bases agree with TRBD1. In germline, CDR1 is SGHTA, CDR2 FQGNSA. This CDR3 spans 14 amino acids. V was pared by 5 bases and J by 2 bases, with 4 bases of the junction left unmatched. CDR3 region: CASSKGQANTEAFF. The DNA for the CDR3 is TGTGCCAGCAGCAAGGGACAGGCAAACACTGAAGCTTTCTTT.

The CDR3 reads CASSPDTHNQPQHF. As DNA, the CDR3 is TGTGCCAGCAGCCCTGACACCCACAATCAGCCCCAGCATTTT. This chain links TRBV12-3 or TRBV12-4 with TRBJ1-5; D is undetermined. V shed 6 bases and J shed 3 bases, with 12 bases lying between them. The CDR3 length is 14 residues.

The table lists this clonotype with a few counts. V gene TRBV7-2 combines with J gene TRBJ1-1; maybe TRBD1 (5 bases). CDR1 and CDR2 from the germline V gene are SGHTA and FQGNSA. The CDR3 consists of 11 residues. Trimming pared 6 bases from V and 7 bases from J, leaving 9 bases between. CDR3 nucleotides: TGTGCCAGCAGAGGGCAGGGTGAAGCTTTCTTT. Translating gives CASRGQGEAFF.

V gene TRBV4-1 combines with J gene TRBJ1-1, with 11 positions matching TRBD1. Germline lookup yields CDR1 MGHRA and CDR2 YSYEKL. V gave up 6 bases and J gave up 0 bases; unmatched junction bases: 9. The CDR3 loop spans 17 amino acids. The CDR3 bases are TGCGCCAGCAGAACCGGGACAGGGGGATCGATGAACACTGAAGCTTTCTTT. Its translation: CASRTGTGGSMNTEAFF.

This clonotype was detected a few times. The CDR3 DNA is TGTGCCAGCAGCACCCCAAGGACTAACTCCTACGAGCAGTACTTC. Protein product: CASSTPRTNSYEQYF. This chain uses TRBV7-9 with TRBJ2-7, with D possibly matching TRBD2 (6 bases). V was pared by 5 bases and J by 0 bases, with 14 bases between. This CDR3 comprises 15 residues. In germline, CDR1 is SEHNR, CDR2 FQNEAQ (reference sequence).

By share, this clonotype counts as medium-sized. This chain links TRBV6-2 or TRBV6-3 with TRBJ1-1; perhaps TRBD1 as D (6 bases). The CDR3 extends over 14 amino acids. With 5 bases removed from V and 1 base from J, the gap between germline ends came to 11 bases. Germline V lookup: CDR1 MNHEY, CDR2 SVGEGT. Here the CDR3 reads CASSPGTRNTEAFF. The CDR3 bases are TGTGCCAGCAGTCCCGGGACAAGGAACACTGAAGCTTTCTTT.

This clonotype was observed a handful of times. This sequence joins TRBV6-5 and TRBJ1-6; the D gene is possibly TRBD1 (5 bases). The V gene lost 0 bases and the J gene lost 9 bases, with 12 bases spanning the gap. The CDR3 has 15 residues. From germline, CDR1 is MNHEY and CDR2 SVGAGI. CDR3 sequence (DNA): TGTGCCAGCAGTTACTCGTTTGGGGACCCTTCACCCCTCCACTTT. Translating gives CASSYSFGDPSPLHF.

This clonotype was detected only a few times. This chain joins TRBV7-9 and TRBJ2-7, with D possibly being TRBD2 (5 bases). V was trimmed by 1 base and J by 2 bases, leaving 12 bases between them. The CDR3 contains 15 residues. Per germline, CDR1 SEHNR and CDR2 FQNEAQ (reference sequence). The CDR3 DNA sequence: TGTGCCAGCAGCTTAGAGGCAGGAGGCGCCTACGAGCAGTACTTC. Encoded protein: CASSLEAGGAYEQYF.

This clonotype was seen a few times. J is TRBJ2-2 and V is TRBV5-1, with 11 bases that match TRBD1. CDR1 SGHRS and CDR2 YFSETQ come from the germline V gene. V gave up 4 bases and J gave up 7 bases; unmatched junction bases: 6. This CDR3 is 15 amino acids long. In DNA form, the CDR3 reads TGCGCCAGCAGCCCCCAGGACAGGGGGCGCGGGGAGCTGTTTTTT. Protein product: CASSPQDRGRGELFF.

V and J are TRBV7-2 and TRBJ2-3; 15 bases map to TRBD2. Germline values: CDR1 SGHTA, CDR2 FQGNSA. The CDR3 length is 19 residues. After removal of 5 bases from V and 0 bases from J, the junction contained 9 bases not matched to a gene. CDR3 coding DNA: TGTGCCAGCAGCCCCCTCGGGACTAGCGGGGGGACTAGCACAGATACGCAGTATTTT. It encodes CASSPLGTSGGTSTDTQYF.

This clonotype was seen many times. The chain employs TRBV4-1 and TRBJ1-1; D uncertain. CDR3 length equals 14 residues. Trimming pared 3 bases from V and 5 bases from J, leaving 13 bases between. Germline V CDR1 and CDR2: MGHRA, YSYEKL. The CDR3 region has the DNA TGCGCCAGCAGCCAGGTCCCCCTGGGGACTGAAGCTTTCTTT. The encoded protein is CASSQVPLGTEAFF.

This chain uses TRBV27 with TRBJ2-2; 7 nucleotides align to TRBD1. J gave up 3 bases and V 5 bases, and 6 bases lay outside the gene matches. CDR1 MNHEY and CDR2 SMNVEV come from the germline V gene (reference sequence). This CDR3 spans 15 amino acids. CDR3 amino acids: CASSDSTGHTGELFF. The DNA for the CDR3 is TGTGCCAGCAGTGATTCGACAGGGCACACCGGGGAGCTGTTTTTT.

This chain links TRBV7-6 with TRBJ2-7, with 8 bases aligning to TRBD1. CDR3 length: 14 amino acids. From germline, CDR1 is SGHVS and CDR2 FNYEAQ. Trimming removed 1 base from V and 3 bases from J; junction bases left unmatched: 2. CDR3 protein: CASSLGGQVYEQYF. CDR3 in DNA: TGTGCCAGCAGCTTAGGGGGACAGGTCTACGAGCAGTACTTC.

This chain uses TRBV23-1 with TRBJ2-1, with no clear D. TRBV23-1 is placed among ORFs of uncertain function. This CDR3 has 15 amino acids. V was shortened by 3 bases and J by 7 bases, with 16 bases between the two germline ends. The CDR3 DNA sequence: TGCGCCAGCAGTCATCCGGACCTCCTGGGGAATGAGCAGTTCTTC. Translating it yields CASSHPDLLGNEQFF.

This clonotype has just a few counts. This chain connects TRBV5-6 to TRBJ1-2; 9 bases match TRBD1. The V gene's germline CDR1 is SGHDT and CDR2 YYEEEE. This CDR3 spans 14 amino acids. The J segment lost 8 bases and the V segment lost 4 bases, leaving 9 bases of the junction unmatched. The chain's CDR3 is CASSEGTGFYGYTF. For the CDR3, the DNA is TGTGCCAGCAGCGAAGGGACAGGGTTTTACGGCTACACCTTC.